Listed here are 8 T cell receptor beta chains from one sample, sequenced in a study of T cells in Graves' hyperthyroidism and ophthalmopathy. RNA transcripts gave rise to amplified TCR beta CDR3 regions. TCR CDR3 underwent first-round RT-PCR with the HTBI primer set. TCRdb reanalysed the multiplex PCR reads using MiXCR and keeps one entry per CDR3 protein. The sample contains hundreds of thousands of distinct CDR3 sequences, roughly 14% of which appear only once. Sequenced material: blood. Receptors originate from a woman aged 40-49 years with Graves' ophthalmopathy.

This clonotype was detected ten times or more. V usage is TRBV11-2 and J usage is TRBJ1-2; possibly TRBD1 for D (6 bases). Germline CDR1 reads SGHAT; CDR2 reads FQNNGV. Trimming removed 7 bases at V and 7 bases at J, with 13 bases between. The CDR3 is 12 amino acids. The CDR3 region has the DNA TGTGCCAGCACGACAGGCGCCTTTGGCTACACCTTC. Its translation is CASTTGAFGYTF.

There are a few counts of this clonotype. One junction end disagrees with the germline gene, perhaps due to a read error. The rearrangement joins TRBV6-2 or TRBV6-3 to TRBJ2-6, with D unclear. Germline-derived CDR1 and CDR2 are MNHEY and SVGEGT. This CDR3 contains 15 residues. CDR3 bases: TGTGCCAGCGGTTACGACCAAGTGGGGGCCAACGTCCTGACTTTC. Its translation: CASGYDQVGANVLTF.

Ten or more counts support this clonotype. The rearrangement uses TRBV12-3 or TRBV12-4 and TRBJ2-4; a possible D gene is TRBD1 (7 bases). Trimming cost V 2 bases and J 5 bases, with 13 bases left between them. The CDR3 has 15 amino acids. DNA for the CDR3: TGTGCCAGCAGTTTAATGGCGGGACAGCAAAACATTCAGTACTTC. Encoded protein: CASSLMAGQQNIQYF.

This clonotype was picked up many times. V and J are TRBV5-1 and TRBJ1-1, with D perhaps TRBD1 (5 bases). Trimming removed 0 bases at V and 5 bases at J, with 11 bases between. This CDR3 comprises 14 residues. CDR1 and CDR2 from the germline V gene are SGHRS and YFSETQ. The CDR3 region is CASSLAGGMTEAFF. The DNA of the CDR3 is TGCGCCAGCAGCTTGGCCGGGGGTATGACTGAAGCTTTCTTT.

The V call is TRBV6-2 or TRBV6-3, the J call TRBJ2-7, with D hard to call. Germline V gene data show CDR1 as MNHEY and CDR2 as SVGEGT. The CDR3 sequence is 11 residues long. Trimming removed 7 bases at V and 9 bases at J, with 13 bases between. The CDR3 DNA is TGTGCCAGCACTCCGATCCCGGTGCAGTACTTC. Its translation: CASTPIPVQYF.

There are many counts of this clonotype. This chain connects TRBV18 to TRBJ2-5; D gene ambiguous. The CDR3 extends over 12 amino acids. Germline assignment: CDR1 KGHSH and CDR2 LQKENI. The germline V and J ends were trimmed by 1 base and 5 bases, with 5 bases remaining between them. The CDR3 sequence is CASSPHIETQYF. The DNA of the CDR3 is TGTGCCAGCTCACCACATATCGAGACCCAGTACTTC.

This clonotype has ten or more counts. The CDR3 region has the DNA TGTGCCAGCAGTTTCGGTAACGCACGCTACGAGCAGTACTTC. This codes for CASSFGNARYEQYF. This chain links TRBV28 with TRBJ2-7, with no clear D. Germline V gene lookup returns CDR1 MDHEN and CDR2 SYDVKM. Trimming shortened V by 3 bases and J by 3 bases, and 12 bases separated the two germline ends. The CDR3 has 14 residues.

The rearrangement links TRBV27 to TRBJ2-3; 13 nucleotides match TRBD2. This CDR3 contains 16 residues. V was pared by 5 bases and J by 6 bases, with 8 bases of the junction left unmatched. In germline, CDR1 is MNHEY, CDR2 SMNVEV (reference sequence). The CDR3 nucleotides read TGTGCCAGCAGTCCCCGACTAGCGGGAGGCGGGGATACGCAGTATTTT. Encoded protein: CASSPRLAGGGDTQYF.